The sequence of this T cell receptor beta chain was determined in a study of beta chain features in type 1 diabetes. In the study overall: Examination of sorted cells across all samples involved over 95 million cells. Regarding the study as a whole: Shorter TCRB CDR3s, moderately but significantly so, were found in Type 1 diabetes patients in all four CD4+ subsets. There was a possibility that cDNA sequencing over-represented cells with high TCR expression.

In regard to this clone: The antigen remains unidentified.

Each sorted fraction was over 95% pure. cDNA synthesis used the whole RNA isolate, giving expressed TCRB sequences. TCRdb's table, derived via immunoSEQ multiplex PCR, lists solely in-frame clones and lacks some. Here the sample spans around 260,000 clones, about 23% being singletons. The CDR3 has 12 amino acids. Trimming shortened V by 4 bases and J by 5 bases, and 12 bases separated the two germline ends. CDR1 and CDR2 from the germline V gene are SQVTM and ANQGSEA. The clonotype originates from a woman aged 25 to 39 with type 1 diabetes. The chain carries TRBV29-1 and TRBJ2-7; tentatively, D is TRBD1 (5 bases). The sample consisted of naive CD4+ T cells from blood. The CDR3: CSVARKGDEQYF. CDR3 bases: TGCAGCGTTGCACGGAAAGGGGACGAGCAGTACTTC.